The clone carrying this T cell receptor (beta chain) has a count of ten or more. Its antigen is unknown. It was with unique molecular identifiers that the TCRbeta library was prepared. TCRdb processed the PCR reads anew with MiXCR; each CDR3 protein has one entry. The sample lists about 300,000 distinct CDR3 sequences, roughly a tenth seen once, with approximately 7.6% in the top ten. The sample is drawn from a study of T-cell reconstitution after alpha-beta-depleted transplantation in children. General study points: Surviving recipient cells, namely T cells and thymic progenitors, were the source of high day-60 TCRbeta diversity in some patients. Newly made T cells mostly supplied T-cell counts and diversity one year after transplant. At around two months after transplant, the alpha-beta T cells were reportedly derived from several hundred expanded clones that came from non-depleted graft cells.

Sequenced material: PBMCs, taken before TCRalphabeta/CD19-depleted stem cell transplant. This receptor was identified in a boy under two years old with acute myeloid leukemia, due to receive a stem cell transplant.

This CDR3 reads CASSYQGNGELFF. Here the CDR3 DNA reads TGTGCCAGCAGCTACCAGGGGAACGGGGAGCTGTTTTTT. The rearrangement links TRBV7-2 to TRBJ2-2, with a tentative D call TRBD1 (6 bases). Germline CDR1 reads SGHTA; CDR2 reads FQGNSA. CDR3 length: 13 amino acids. The ends were cut back, 4 bases at V and 7 bases at J, with 10 bases in the middle.